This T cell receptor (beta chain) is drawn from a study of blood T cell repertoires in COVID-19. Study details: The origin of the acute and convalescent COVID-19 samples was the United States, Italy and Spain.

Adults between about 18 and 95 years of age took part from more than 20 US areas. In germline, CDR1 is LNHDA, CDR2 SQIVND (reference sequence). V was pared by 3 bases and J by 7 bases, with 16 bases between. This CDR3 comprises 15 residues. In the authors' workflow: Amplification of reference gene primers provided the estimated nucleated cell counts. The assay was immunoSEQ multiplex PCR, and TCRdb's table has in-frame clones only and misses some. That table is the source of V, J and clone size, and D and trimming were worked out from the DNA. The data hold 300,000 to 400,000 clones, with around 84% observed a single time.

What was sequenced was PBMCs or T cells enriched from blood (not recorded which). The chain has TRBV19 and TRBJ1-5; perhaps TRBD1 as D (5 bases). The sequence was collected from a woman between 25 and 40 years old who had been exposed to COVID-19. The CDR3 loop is CASSIGGVTSQPQHF. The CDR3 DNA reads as TGTGCCAGTAGTATCGGGGGGGTCACGAGCCAGCCCCAGCATTTT.